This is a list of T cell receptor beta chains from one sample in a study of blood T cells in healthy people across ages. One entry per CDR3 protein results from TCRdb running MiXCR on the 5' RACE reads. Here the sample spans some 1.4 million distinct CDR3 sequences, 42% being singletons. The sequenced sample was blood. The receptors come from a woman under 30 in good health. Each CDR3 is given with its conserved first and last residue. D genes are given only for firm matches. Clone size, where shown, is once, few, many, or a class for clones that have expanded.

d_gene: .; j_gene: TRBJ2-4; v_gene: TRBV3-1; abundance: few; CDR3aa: CASSLSQGGKQYF; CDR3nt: TGTGCCAGCAGCCTGTCACAGGGAGGGAAGCAGTACTTC
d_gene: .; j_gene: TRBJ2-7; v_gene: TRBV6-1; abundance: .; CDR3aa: CASGGTEEGYEQYF; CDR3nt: TGTGCCAGTGGGGGGACAGAAGAAGGATACGAGCAGTACTTC
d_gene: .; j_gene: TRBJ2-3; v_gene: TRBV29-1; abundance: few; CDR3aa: CSVGPRTDTQYF; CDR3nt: TGCAGCGTTGGGCCCCGCACAGATACGCAGTATTTT
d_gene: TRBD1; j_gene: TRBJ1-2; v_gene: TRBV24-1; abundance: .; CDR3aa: CATSDGGQGSYGYTF; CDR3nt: TGTGCCACCAGTGACGGGGGACAGGGTTCGTATGGCTACACCTTC
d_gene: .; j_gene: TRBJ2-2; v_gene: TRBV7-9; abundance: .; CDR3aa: CASSLGSVRELFF; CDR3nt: TGTGCCAGCAGCTTAGGGTCAGTGCGGGAGCTGTTTTTT
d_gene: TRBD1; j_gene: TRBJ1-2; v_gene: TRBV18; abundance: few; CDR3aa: CASSPAGTGHYGYTF; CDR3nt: TGTGCCAGCTCACCAGCCGGGACAGGTCATTATGGCTACACCTTC
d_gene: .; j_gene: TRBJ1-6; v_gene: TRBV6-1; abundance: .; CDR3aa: CASRPDSSYNSPLHF; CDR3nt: TGTGCCAGCAGGCCCGACAGCTCCTATAATTCACCCCTCCACTTT
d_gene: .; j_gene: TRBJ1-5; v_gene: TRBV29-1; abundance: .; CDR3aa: CSVEESGRDAGQPQHF; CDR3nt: TGCAGCGTTGAAGAATCTGGGAGGGACGCGGGGCAGCCCCAGCATTTT
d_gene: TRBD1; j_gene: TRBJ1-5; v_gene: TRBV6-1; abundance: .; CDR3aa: CASWGAWGTESQPQHF; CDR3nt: TGTGCCAGCTGGGGGGCATGGGGGACAGAGAGCCAGCCCCAGCATTTT
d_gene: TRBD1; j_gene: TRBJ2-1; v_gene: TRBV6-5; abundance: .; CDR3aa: CASSYPSTGTGTNEQFF; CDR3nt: TGTGCCAGCAGTTACCCCTCTACCGGGACAGGGACCAATGAGCAGTTCTTC
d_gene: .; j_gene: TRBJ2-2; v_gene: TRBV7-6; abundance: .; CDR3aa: CASSLGGQGNTGELFF; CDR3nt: TGTGCCAGCAGCTTAGGCGGTCAGGGGAACACCGGGGAGCTGTTTTTT
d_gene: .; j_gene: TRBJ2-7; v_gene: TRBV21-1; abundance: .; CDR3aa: CASSKRREWFNEQYF; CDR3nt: TGTGCCAGTAGCAAACGGCGGGAGTGGTTCAATGAGCAGTACTTC
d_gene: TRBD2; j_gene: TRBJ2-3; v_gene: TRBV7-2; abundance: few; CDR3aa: CASSPGTSGGFVDTKYF; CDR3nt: TGTGCCAGCAGCCCCGGGACTAGCGGGGGGTTTGTGGATACGAAGTATTTT
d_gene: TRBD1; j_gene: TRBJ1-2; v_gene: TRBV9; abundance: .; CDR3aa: CARSSTGGVTWNGYTF; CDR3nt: TGTGCCCGCAGCAGTACAGGGGGCGTAACTTGGAATGGCTACACCTTC
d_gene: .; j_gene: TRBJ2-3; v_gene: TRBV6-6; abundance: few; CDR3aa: CANALPGRGDTDTQYF; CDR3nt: TGTGCCAACGCACTTCCTGGACGGGGAGACACAGATACGCAGTATTTT
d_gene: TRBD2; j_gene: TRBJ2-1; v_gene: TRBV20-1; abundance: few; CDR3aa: CSAPTSGSQEFF; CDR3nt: TGCAGTGCCCCGACTAGCGGGAGTCAGGAGTTCTTC
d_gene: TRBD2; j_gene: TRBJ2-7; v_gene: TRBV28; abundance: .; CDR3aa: CASSSTGLAGAYEQYF; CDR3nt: TGTGCCAGCAGTTCTACGGGACTAGCGGGGGCCTACGAGCAGTACTTC
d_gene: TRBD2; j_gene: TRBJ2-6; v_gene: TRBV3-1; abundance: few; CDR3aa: CASSRQGGSGANVLTF; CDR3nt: TGTGCCAGCAGCCGTCAGGGAGGGTCTGGGGCCAACGTCCTGACTTTC
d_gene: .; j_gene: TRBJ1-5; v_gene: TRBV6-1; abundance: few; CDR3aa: CASWFRALPSAGNQPQHF; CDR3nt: TGTGCCAGCTGGTTTCGAGCCTTGCCAAGTGCCGGCAATCAGCCCCAGCATTTT
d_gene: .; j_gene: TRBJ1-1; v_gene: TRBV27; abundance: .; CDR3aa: CASTTKNTEAFF; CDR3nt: TGTGCCAGCACCACGAAGAACACTGAAGCTTTCTTT
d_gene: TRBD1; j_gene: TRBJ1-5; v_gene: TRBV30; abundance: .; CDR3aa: CAWNGQGYSNQPQHF; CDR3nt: TGTGCCTGGAATGGACAGGGCTATAGCAATCAGCCCCAGCATTTT
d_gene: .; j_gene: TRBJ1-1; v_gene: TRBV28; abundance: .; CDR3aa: CAAGQTYTNTEAFF; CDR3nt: TGTGCCGCCGGACAGACCTACACGAACACTGAAGCTTTCTTT
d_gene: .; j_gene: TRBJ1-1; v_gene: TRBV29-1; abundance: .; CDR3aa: CSVTGGATEAFF; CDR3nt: TGCAGCGTCACCGGTGGGGCCACTGAAGCTTTCTTT
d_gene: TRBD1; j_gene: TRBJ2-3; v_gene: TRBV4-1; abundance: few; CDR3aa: CASSQLWDRGTTDTQYF; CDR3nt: TGCGCCAGCAGCCAACTTTGGGACAGAGGTACCACAGATACGCAGTATTTT
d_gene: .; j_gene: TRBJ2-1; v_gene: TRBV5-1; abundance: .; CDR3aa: CASSLEGSHSSYNEQFF; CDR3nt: TGCGCCAGCAGCTTGGAGGGCAGCCATAGCTCCTACAATGAGCAGTTCTTC
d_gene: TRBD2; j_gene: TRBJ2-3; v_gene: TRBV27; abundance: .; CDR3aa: CASSTPPLAGGLRDTQYF; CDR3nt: TGTGCCAGCAGTACTCCCCCTCTAGCGGGGGGCCTTAGAGATACGCAGTATTTT
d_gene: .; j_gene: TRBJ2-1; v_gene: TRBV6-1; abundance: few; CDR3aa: CASKVFGRDFYNEQFF; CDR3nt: TGTGCCAGCAAGGTCTTCGGCAGGGATTTCTACAATGAGCAGTTCTTC
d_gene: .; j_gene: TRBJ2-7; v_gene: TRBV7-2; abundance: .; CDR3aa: CASSLVSGLSYEQYF; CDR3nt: TGTGCCAGCAGCTTAGTTAGCGGCCTATCCTACGAGCAGTACTTC
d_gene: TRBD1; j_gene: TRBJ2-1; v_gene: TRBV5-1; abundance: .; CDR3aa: CASSSGGLAGEQFF; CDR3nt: TGCGCCAGCAGTTCAGGGGGCCTGGCAGGAGAGCAGTTCTTC
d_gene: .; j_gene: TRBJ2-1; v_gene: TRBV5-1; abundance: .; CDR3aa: CASSIGGIWFF; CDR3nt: TGCGCCAGCAGCATAGGGGGGATATGGTTCTTC
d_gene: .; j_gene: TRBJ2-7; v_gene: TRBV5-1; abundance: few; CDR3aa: CASSDGVISYEQYF; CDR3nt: TGCGCCAGCAGCGACGGGGTTATCTCCTACGAGCAGTACTTC
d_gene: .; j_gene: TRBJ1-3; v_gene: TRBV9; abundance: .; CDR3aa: CASSVDRSGNTIYF; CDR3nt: TGTGCCAGCAGCGTAGACCGCTCTGGAAACACCATATATTTT
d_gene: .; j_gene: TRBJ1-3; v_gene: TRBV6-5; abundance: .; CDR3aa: CASSYSQGEAGNTIYF; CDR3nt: TGTGCCAGCAGTTACTCACAGGGAGAAGCTGGAAACACCATATATTTT
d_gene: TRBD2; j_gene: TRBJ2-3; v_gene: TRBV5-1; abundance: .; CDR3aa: CASSYRTSGTIDTQYF; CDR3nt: TGCGCCAGCAGCTACAGGACTAGCGGGACAATAGATACGCAGTATTTT
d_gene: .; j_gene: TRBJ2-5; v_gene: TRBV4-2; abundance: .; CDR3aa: CASSQEAGLGEETQYF; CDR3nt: TGTGCCAGCAGCCAAGAGGCAGGGCTCGGAGAAGAGACCCAGTACTTC
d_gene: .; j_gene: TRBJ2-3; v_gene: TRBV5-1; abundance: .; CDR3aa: CASRKGVVTDTQYF; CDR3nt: TGCGCCAGCAGAAAGGGGGTGGTCACAGATACGCAGTATTTT
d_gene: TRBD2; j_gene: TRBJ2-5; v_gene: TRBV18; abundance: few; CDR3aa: CASSQTVLAIETQYF; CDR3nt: TGTGCCAGCTCACAAACCGTACTAGCGATCGAGACCCAGTACTTC
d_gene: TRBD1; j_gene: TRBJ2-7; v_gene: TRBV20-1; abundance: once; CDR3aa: CSARSLDRGYEQYF; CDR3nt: TGCAGTGCTAGAAGCTTGGACAGGGGATACGAGCAGTACTTC
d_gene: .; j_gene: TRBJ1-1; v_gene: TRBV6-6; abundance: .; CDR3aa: CASRGVFPGEGTEAFF; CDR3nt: TGTGCCAGCCGGGGGGTGTTTCCAGGGGAGGGCACTGAAGCTTTCTTT
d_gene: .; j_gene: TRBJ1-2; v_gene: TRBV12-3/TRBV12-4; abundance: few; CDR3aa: CASRPYRVSYGYTF; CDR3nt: TGTGCCAGCAGACCTTACAGGGTTTCGTATGGCTACACCTTC
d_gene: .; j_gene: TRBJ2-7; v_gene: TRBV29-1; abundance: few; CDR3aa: CSAIGGNSYEQYF; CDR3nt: TGCAGCGCCATCGGGGGAAACTCCTACGAGCAGTACTTC
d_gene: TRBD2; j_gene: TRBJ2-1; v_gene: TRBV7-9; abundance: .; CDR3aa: CASSADSGSSYNEQFF; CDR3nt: TGTGCCAGCAGCGCGGATAGCGGGAGCTCCTACAATGAGCAGTTCTTC